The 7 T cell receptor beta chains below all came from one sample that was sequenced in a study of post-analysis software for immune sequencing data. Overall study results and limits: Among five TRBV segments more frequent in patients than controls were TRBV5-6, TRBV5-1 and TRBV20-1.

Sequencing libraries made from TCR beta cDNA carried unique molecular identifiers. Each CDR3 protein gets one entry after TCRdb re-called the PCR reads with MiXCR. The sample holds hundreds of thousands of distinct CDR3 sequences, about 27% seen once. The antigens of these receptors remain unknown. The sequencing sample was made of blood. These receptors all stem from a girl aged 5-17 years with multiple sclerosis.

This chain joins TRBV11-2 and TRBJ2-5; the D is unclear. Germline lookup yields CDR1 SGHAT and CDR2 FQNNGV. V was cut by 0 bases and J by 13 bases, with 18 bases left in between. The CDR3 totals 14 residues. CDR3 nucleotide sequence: TGTGCCAGCAGCTTAGATTCTGGGTTCTACGAGCGGTACTTC. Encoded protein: CASSLDSGFYERYF.

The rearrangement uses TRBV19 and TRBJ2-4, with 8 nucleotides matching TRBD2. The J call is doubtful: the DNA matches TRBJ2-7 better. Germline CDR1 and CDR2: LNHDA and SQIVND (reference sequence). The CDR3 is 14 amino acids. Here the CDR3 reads CASSIGGLDGEQYF. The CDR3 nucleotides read TGTGCCAGTAGTATTGGGGGACTAGACGGCGAGCAGTACTTC.

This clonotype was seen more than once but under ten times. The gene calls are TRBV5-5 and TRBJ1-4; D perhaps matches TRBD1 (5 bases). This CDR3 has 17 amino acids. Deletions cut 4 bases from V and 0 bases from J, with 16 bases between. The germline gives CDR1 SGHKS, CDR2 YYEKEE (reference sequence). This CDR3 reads CASSARAGRATNEKLFF. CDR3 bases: TGTGCCAGCAGCGCTCGGGCAGGGAGGGCAACTAATGAAAAACTGTTTTTT.

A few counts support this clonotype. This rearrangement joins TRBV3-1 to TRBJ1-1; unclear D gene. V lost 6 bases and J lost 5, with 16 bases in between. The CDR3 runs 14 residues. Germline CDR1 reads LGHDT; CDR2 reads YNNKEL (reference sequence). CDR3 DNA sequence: TGTGCCAGCAGAGCCAACAGCCGGCGGACTGAAGCTTTCTTT. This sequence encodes CASRANSRRTEAFF.

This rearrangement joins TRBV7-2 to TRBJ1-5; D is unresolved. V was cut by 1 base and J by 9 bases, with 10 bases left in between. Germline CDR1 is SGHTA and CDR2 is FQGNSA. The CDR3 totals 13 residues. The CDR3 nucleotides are TGTGCCAGCAGCTTAGACCATCAGCGGCCCCAGCATTTT. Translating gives CASSLDHQRPQHF.

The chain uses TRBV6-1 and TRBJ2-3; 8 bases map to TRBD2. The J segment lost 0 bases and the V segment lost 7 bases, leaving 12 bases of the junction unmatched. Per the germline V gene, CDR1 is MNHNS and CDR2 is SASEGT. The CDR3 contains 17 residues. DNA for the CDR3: TGTGCCAGCACAAAGCGGGGGCTCCGTGCTAGCACAGATACGCAGTATTTT. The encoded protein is CASTKRGLRASTDTQYF.

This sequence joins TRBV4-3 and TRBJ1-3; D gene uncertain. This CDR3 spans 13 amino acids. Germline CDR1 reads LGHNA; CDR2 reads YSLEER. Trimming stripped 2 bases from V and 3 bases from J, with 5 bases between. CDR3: CASSQIGGNTIYF. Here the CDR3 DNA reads TGCGCCAGCAGCCAAATAGGTGGAAACACCATATATTTT.